What follows is one TCR beta chain and its context. The entry originates in a study of T cell changes during pregnancy in multiple sclerosis. Generated by immunoSEQ multiplex PCR, the TCRdb table keeps only in-frame clones and is missing some. Here the sample spans roughly 40,000 clones, around 90% being singletons. The CDR3 contains 13 residues. V gave up 3 bases and J gave up 6 bases, with 9 bases separating them. Looked up from germline, CDR1 is MNHNS and CDR2 is SASEGT. The chain has TRBV6-1 and TRBJ1-5; tentative D call: TRBD1 (5 bases). This clonotype was sampled from a female donor with multiple sclerosis, enrolled in a pregnancy study. Specimen: peripheral blood, collected before pregnancy. CDR3 residues: CASSDQGSQPQHF. The CDR3 DNA sequence: TGTGCCAGCAGTGATCAGGGAAGTCAGCCCCAGCATTTT.